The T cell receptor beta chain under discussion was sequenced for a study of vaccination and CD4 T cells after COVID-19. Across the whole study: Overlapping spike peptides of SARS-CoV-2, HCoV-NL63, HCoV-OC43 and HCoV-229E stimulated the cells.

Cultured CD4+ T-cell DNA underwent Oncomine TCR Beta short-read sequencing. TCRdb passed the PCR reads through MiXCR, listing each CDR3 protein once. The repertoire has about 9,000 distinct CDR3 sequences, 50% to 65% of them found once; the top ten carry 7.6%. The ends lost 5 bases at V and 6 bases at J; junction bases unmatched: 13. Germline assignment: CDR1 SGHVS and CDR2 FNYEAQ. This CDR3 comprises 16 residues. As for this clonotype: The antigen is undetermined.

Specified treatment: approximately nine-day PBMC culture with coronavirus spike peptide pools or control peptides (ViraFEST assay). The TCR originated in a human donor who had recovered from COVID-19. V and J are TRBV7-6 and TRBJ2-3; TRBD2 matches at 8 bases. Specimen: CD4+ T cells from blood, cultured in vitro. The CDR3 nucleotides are TGTGCCAGCAGCGAGGGACTAGGAGGTCGTGCGGATACGCAGTATTTT. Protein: CASSEGLGGRADTQYF.